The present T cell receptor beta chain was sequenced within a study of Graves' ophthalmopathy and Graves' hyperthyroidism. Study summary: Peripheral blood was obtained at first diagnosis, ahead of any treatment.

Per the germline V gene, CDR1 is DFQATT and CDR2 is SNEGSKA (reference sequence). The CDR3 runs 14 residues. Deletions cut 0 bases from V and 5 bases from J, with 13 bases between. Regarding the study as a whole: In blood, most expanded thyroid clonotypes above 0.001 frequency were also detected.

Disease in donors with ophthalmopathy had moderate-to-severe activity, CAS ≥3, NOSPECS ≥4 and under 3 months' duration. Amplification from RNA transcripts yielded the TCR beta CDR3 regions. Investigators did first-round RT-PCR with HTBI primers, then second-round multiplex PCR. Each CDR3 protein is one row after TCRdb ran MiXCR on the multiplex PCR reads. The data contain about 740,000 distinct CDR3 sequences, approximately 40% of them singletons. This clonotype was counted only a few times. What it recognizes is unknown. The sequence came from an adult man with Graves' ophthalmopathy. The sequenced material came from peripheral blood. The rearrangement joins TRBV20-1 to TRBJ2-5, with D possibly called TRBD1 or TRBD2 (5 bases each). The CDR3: CSARDGATRETQYF. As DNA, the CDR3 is TGCAGTGCTAGAGACGGGGCAACCCGGGAGACCCAGTACTTC.